The next 18 T cell receptor beta chains were all read from a single sample in a study of cytomegalovirus exposure and HLA in healthy donors. Here immunoSEQ multiplex PCR was the method, and the copy in TCRdb shows in-frame clones only, minus some. The sample lists about 60,000 clones; approximately 96% were seen once. The specimen was PBMCs. The receptors were gathered from a man between 18 and 35 years old in good health and CMV-seronegative.

This clone was detected once. The V gene is TRBV27, the J gene TRBJ2-7; 8 positions match TRBD2. The CDR3 covers 14 residues. Germline values: CDR1 MNHEY, CDR2 SMNVEV (reference sequence). The junction had 5 bases not matched to a gene; V was cut back by 5 bases and J by 2 bases. The CDR3, as DNA: TGTGCCAGCAGTAGAACTAGCGGTGCCTACGAGCAGTACTTC. Protein product: CASSRTSGAYEQYF.

The gene calls are TRBV7-9 and TRBJ2-5; 10 nucleotides match TRBD2. CDR3 length: 16 residues. Germline V gives CDR1 SEHNR, CDR2 FQNEAQ (reference sequence). J lost 4 bases, V lost 0 bases, and 5 bases had no gene match. CDR3 sequence (DNA): TGTGCCAGCAGCTTAGCACTAGCGGGGAGGGGAGAGACCCAGTACTTC. Translating it yields CASSLALAGRGETQYF.

This clone occurred a few times. The gene calls are TRBV5-1 and TRBJ2-3; D might be TRBD1 (6 bases). The germline V and J ends were trimmed by 5 bases and 5 bases, with 15 bases remaining between them. Germline V gene sequence: CDR1 SGHRS, CDR2 YFSETQ. The CDR3 has 14 residues. The CDR3 here is CASSQTGRVDTQYF. For the CDR3, the DNA is TGCGCCAGCAGTCAGACAGGCCGAGTAGATACGCAGTATTTT.

The table lists this clone with a count of one. The chain employs TRBV6-1 and TRBJ2-7, with a possible D match to TRBD2 (7 bases). The V and J ends lost 0 bases and 6 bases respectively, with 21 bases between them. This CDR3 has 17 amino acids. Germline V gene sequence: CDR1 MNHNS, CDR2 SASEGT. The CDR3 spells CASSEAGGWGARVEQYF. CDR3 nucleotides: TGTGCCAGCAGTGAAGCGGGAGGGTGGGGGGCGCGGGTCGAGCAGTACTTC.

This clone was observed once. The V and J genes are TRBV11-2 and TRBJ2-7, with a tentative D call TRBD2 (6 bases). The CDR3 loop spans 13 amino acids. Between the trimmed V and J ends, which lost 4 bases and 2 bases, there was a span of 9 bases. Germline CDR1 and CDR2: SGHAT and FQNNGV. The CDR3 DNA reads as TGTGCCAGCAGCTGGGAGGAGCCCTACGAGCAGTACTTC. It encodes CASSWEEPYEQYF.

On this clone: A read error may account for a junction end that differs from germline. The DNA for the CDR3 is TGCGCCAGCAGCCAAGGGGGGGAGGGCTACGAGCGGTACTTC. Translated, it gives CASSQGGEGYERYF. The rearrangement joins TRBV4-1 to TRBJ2-7, with 7 bases lining up with TRBD2. The CDR3 totals 14 residues. Germline V lookup: CDR1 MGHRA, CDR2 YSYEKL.

The J gene is TRBJ2-7, the V gene TRBV7-2; 9 bases match TRBD1. CDR3 length: 15 amino acids. Germline loops: CDR1 SGHTA, CDR2 FQGNSA. Losses at the gene ends were 5 bases for V and 2 bases for J; bases not matched to a gene: 7. CDR3 sequence reads: CASSPQGARAYEQYF. Here the CDR3 DNA reads TGTGCCAGCAGCCCACAGGGGGCGCGGGCCTACGAGCAGTACTTC.

The chain recombines TRBV18 with TRBJ2-7, with 9 bases matching TRBD1. V was pared by 3 bases and J by 2 bases, with 5 bases of the junction left unmatched. The CDR3 totals 15 residues. CDR1 and CDR2 from the germline V gene are KGHSH and LQKENI. The CDR3 region is CASSPGDRVAYEQYF. DNA of the CDR3: TGTGCCAGCTCACCCGGGGACAGGGTAGCCTACGAGCAGTACTTC. Combining the CDR3 with reference TRBV18 and TRBJ2-7 gives the whole variable domain NAGVMQNPRHLVRRRGQEARLRCSPMKGHSHVYWYRQLPEEGLKFMVYLQKENIIDESGMPKERFSAEFPKEGPSILRIQQVVRGDSAAYFCASSPGDRVAYEQYFGPGTRLTVT.

This chain uses TRBV7-9 with TRBJ1-3; D remains ambiguous. V shed 5 bases and J shed 0 bases, with 11 bases lying between them. The germline V gene encodes CDR1 SEHNR and CDR2 FQNEAQ (reference sequence). The CDR3 spans 15 residues. CDR3 region: CASSPPAVSGNTIYF. The CDR3 nucleotides read TGTGCCAGCAGCCCCCCGGCGGTCTCTGGAAACACCATATATTTT. The whole variable domain, remainder taken from reference TRBV7-9 and TRBJ1-3, is DTGVSQNPRHKITKRGQNVTFRCDPISEHNRLYWYRQTLGQGPEFLTYFQNEAQLEKSRLLSDRFSAERPKGSFSTLEIQRTEQGDSAMYLCASSPPAVSGNTIYFGEGSWLTVV.

This rearrangement joins TRBV5-1 to TRBJ1-2; possible D gene TRBD1, 6 bases. Looked up from germline, CDR1 is SGHRS and CDR2 is YFSETQ. V was cut by 5 bases and J by 8 bases, with 28 bases left in between. This CDR3 spans 17 amino acids. Here the CDR3 DNA reads TGCGCCAGCAGAGCCGACCGGGACATTCGATGGGGCTGGGGCTACACCTTC. Translating gives CASRADRDIRWGWGYTF.

This chain connects TRBV27 to TRBJ1-1, with 9 bases matching TRBD1. The germline V gene has CDR1 MNHEY and CDR2 SMNVEV (reference sequence). The trim removed 4 bases at V and 7 bases at J, leaving 7 bases unmatched. This CDR3 has 14 residues. DNA for the CDR3: TGTGCCAGCAGTTCGGACAGGGGTTTTGTTGAAGCTTTCTTT. It encodes CASSSDRGFVEAFF.

This chain uses TRBV5-1 with TRBJ2-1; D is ambiguous. Between the trimmed V and J ends, which lost 0 bases and 0 bases, there was a span of 4 bases. Germline V gene data show CDR1 as SGHRS and CDR2 as YFSETQ. The length of the CDR3 is 14 residues. CDR3 DNA sequence: TGCGCCAGCAGCTTGGATAGCTCCTACAATGAGCAGTTCTTC. Protein product: CASSLDSSYNEQFF.

The genes are TRBV28 and TRBJ2-3; 13 bases line up with TRBD2. V shed 5 bases and J 1 base; nucleotides not matched to a gene: 0. Germline assignment: CDR1 MDHEN and CDR2 SYDVKM. This CDR3 has 15 amino acids. Written as DNA, the CDR3 is TGTGCCAGCAGTACTAGCGGGGGGGGCACAGATACGCAGTATTTT. Protein sequence: CASSTSGGGTDTQYF. The full variable domain, with the rest looked up from reference TRBV28 and TRBJ2-3, is DVKVTQSSRYLVKRTGEKVFLECVQDMDHENMFWYRQDPGLGLRLIYFSYDVKMKEKGDIPEGYSVSREKKERFSLILESASTNQTSMYLCASSTSGGGTDTQYFGPGTRLTVL.

This clone occurred a few times. The chain joins TRBV2 to TRBJ2-5, with 7 positions matching TRBD2. V lost 8 bases and J lost 7; bases outside the gene matches: 10. The CDR3 is 13 residues long. CDR1 and CDR2 from the germline V gene are SNHLY and FYNNEI. The CDR3: CASAGAPAGTQYF. In DNA form, the CDR3 reads TGTGCCAGCGCGGGAGCGCCCGCTGGGACCCAGTACTTC.

This chain connects TRBV30 to TRBJ2-3; 12 bases line up with TRBD2. Germline CDR1 reads GTSNPN; CDR2 reads SVGIG (reference sequence). This CDR3 region has 15 residues. J lost 4 bases, V lost 4 bases, and 6 bases had no gene match. In DNA, the CDR3 is TGTGCCTGGACCGAGACTAGCGGGAGCTCAGATACGCAGTATTTT. This translates into CAWTETSGSSDTQYF.

This chain links TRBV19 with TRBJ2-5; 8 positions agree with TRBD1. The CDR3 has 13 amino acids. V dropped 10 bases and J dropped 5; count of bases not matched to a gene: 9. Germline CDR1 reads LNHDA; CDR2 reads SQIVND (reference sequence). The DNA for the CDR3 is TGTGCCACCAACGACAGGGGTAGCGAGACCCAGTACTTC. As protein: CATNDRGSETQYF.

The J gene is TRBJ2-3, the V gene TRBV7-2; TRBD2 aligns across 11 bases. Germline-derived CDR1 and CDR2 are SGHTA and FQGNSA. CDR3 length equals 16 residues. The V and J ends lost 1 base and 3 bases, in that order; junction bases with no gene match: 3. The CDR3 loop is CASSLVASGRTDTQYF. In DNA, the CDR3 is TGTGCCAGCAGCTTAGTGGCTAGCGGGAGGACAGATACGCAGTATTTT.

V is TRBV5-4 and J is TRBJ2-6, with 7 positions matching TRBD1. The germline CDR1 and CDR2 sequences are SGHNT and YYREEE (reference sequence). J was trimmed by 2 bases and V by 4 bases; bases with no gene match: 9. The CDR3 length is 17 residues. CDR3 sequence reads: CASSDNNRGAGANVLTF. The CDR3 DNA reads as TGTGCCAGCAGCGACAACAACAGGGGTGCTGGGGCCAACGTCCTGACTTTC.